This TCR beta chain is drawn from a study of cytomegalovirus exposure and HLA in healthy donors. Overall study findings and caveats: In a later analysis, compared with equally common non-associated chains, HLA-associated beta chains were more expanded. A few of the chains that were CMV-associated were confirmed in vitro to be specific for CMV antigens. There were around 160 TCR beta chains listed as cytomegalovirus-associated.

As regards this clone: Its antigen is undetermined.

The PCR used 60 Vbeta and 13 Jbeta primers. Clones were sequenced by immunoSEQ multiplex PCR, and TCRdb holds only the in-frame ones, with some missing. The table lists around 200,000 clones, roughly 80% of them singletons. This CDR3 comprises 14 residues. Germline V gene sequence: CDR1 SGHAT, CDR2 FQNNGV. With 4 bases removed from V and 0 bases from J, the gap between germline ends came to 10 bases. The genes are TRBV11-2 and TRBJ2-7, with D perhaps TRBD2 (6 bases). This sequence was found in a man aged 50-59 years in good health and CMV-seronegative. The sequenced material came from PBMCs. As DNA, the CDR3 is TGTGCCAGCAGCTGGGGGACTCACTCCTACGAGCAGTACTTC. Residues: CASSWGTHSYEQYF.